This is a list of T cell receptor beta chains from one sample in a study of blood T cell repertoires in COVID-19. The table came from immunoSEQ multiplex PCR; TCRdb's copy has only in-frame clones and leaves some out. The table shows about 59,000 clones, with approximately 78% occurring only once. Sequenced material: peripheral blood. The origin of the receptors is an elderly man with acute or convalescent COVID-19. The CDR3 runs from the conserved cysteine through the conserved F or W. A D gene is named only where the DNA matches it firmly. Only part of the rows carry a size: once, few, many, or a class if the clone is expanded.

size: NA; V: TRBV27; D: NA; J: TRBJ2-7; DNA: TGTGCCAGCAGTTTGAGGAGGGGCGCTGAGGACGAGCAGTACTTC; CDR3: CASSLRRGAEDEQYF
size: NA; V: TRBV5-4; D: NA; J: TRBJ2-3; DNA: TGTGCCAGCAGCTTGGACGGGAGCGCAGATACGCAGTATTTT; CDR3: CASSLDGSADTQYF
size: few; V: TRBV11-2; D: NA; J: TRBJ2-7; DNA: TGTGCCAGCAGCCCGGGTGCCACGGCCTACGAGCAGTACTTC; CDR3: CASSPGATAYEQYF
size: once; V: TRBV11-2; D: NA; J: TRBJ1-1; DNA: TGTGCCAGCAGCTTAGGCACAACTGAAGCTTTCTTT; CDR3: CASSLGTTEAFF
size: NA; V: TRBV3-1/TRBV3-2; D: TRBD2; J: TRBJ2-3; DNA: TGTGCCAGCAGCCAAGCAGGACTAGGCCCCCCAGATACGCAGTATTTT; CDR3: CASSQAGLGPPDTQYF
size: NA; V: TRBV5-1; D: TRBD1; J: TRBJ2-2; DNA: TGCGCCAGCAGCTCTTCGGGACAGGGACTGGCCGGGGAGCTGTTTTTT; CDR3: CASSSSGQGLAGELFF
size: NA; V: TRBV5-4; D: NA; J: TRBJ1-4; DNA: TGTGCCAGCAGCCGGGGGGCTGCTAATGAAAAACTGTTTTTT; CDR3: CASSRGAANEKLFF
size: NA; V: TRBV6-5; D: NA; J: TRBJ2-1; DNA: TGTGCCAGCAGTTACTCGAGTAGCAAGCTAGCGAATGAGCAGTTCTTC; CDR3: CASSYSSSKLANEQFF
size: NA; V: TRBV5-1; D: TRBD1; J: TRBJ1-2; DNA: TGCGCCAGCAGCCCAGGACAGGGGACCTCTGGCTACACCTTC; CDR3: CASSPGQGTSGYTF
size: once; V: TRBV5-4; D: NA; J: TRBJ2-1; DNA: TGTGCCAGCAGCTCCGGACAGACCTACAATGAGCAGTTCTTC; CDR3: CASSSGQTYNEQFF
size: NA; V: TRBV7-9; D: NA; J: TRBJ2-2; DNA: TGTGCCAGCAGCCGGGTCGGGGCGAACACCGGGGAGCTGTTTTTT; CDR3: CASSRVGANTGELFF
size: few; V: TRBV3-1/TRBV3-2; D: NA; J: TRBJ1-5; DNA: TGTGCCAGCAGCCAATACGGCGGCATCAATCAGCCCCAGCATTTT; CDR3: CASSQYGGINQPQHF
size: NA; V: TRBV24-1; D: TRBD1; J: TRBJ1-4; DNA: TGTGCCACCAGTGACCCGACAGGGGAAGGAGAAAAACTGTTTTTT; CDR3: CATSDPTGEGEKLFF
size: NA; V: TRBV10-2; D: TRBD2; J: TRBJ2-2; DNA: TGCGCCAGCAGTGAGTCGAGAGGTGGCGGGGGGTCCACCGGGGAGCTGTTTTTT; CDR3: CASSESRGGGGSTGELFF
size: NA; V: TRBV12-3/TRBV12-4; D: NA; J: TRBJ1-2; DNA: TGTGCCAGCAGTCCGCGGACAGACTATGGCTACACCTTC; CDR3: CASSPRTDYGYTF
size: NA; V: TRBV29-1; D: NA; J: TRBJ2-3; DNA: TGCAGCGTTGAGGGACATAGGGGTTCAGATACGCAGTATTTT; CDR3: CSVEGHRGSDTQYF
size: NA; V: TRBV5-1; D: TRBD2; J: TRBJ2-5; DNA: TGCGCCAGCAGCTCAGGACTAGCGGGGGAGGAGGCTGCCCAGTACTTC; CDR3: CASSSGLAGEEAAQYF
size: NA; V: TRBV5-6; D: TRBD1; J: TRBJ1-2; DNA: TGTGCCAGCACCTTAGGACAGGGGGCTGGCTACACCTTC; CDR3: CASTLGQGAGYTF
size: NA; V: TRBV6-1; D: NA; J: TRBJ1-3; DNA: TGTGCCAGCAGTGAAGTGGGGGGAATCTTATCTGGAAACACCATATATTTT; CDR3: CASSEVGGILSGNTIYF
size: NA; V: TRBV5-4; D: NA; J: TRBJ2-1; DNA: TGTGCCAGCAGGGGCGGGATGGGCAGTGAGCAGTTCTTC; CDR3: CASRGGMGSEQFF
size: NA; V: TRBV19; D: TRBD1; J: TRBJ2-7; DNA: TGTGCCAGTAGTGTTATCCCTGGGACAGGGTCGTTCGAGCAGTACTTC; CDR3: CASSVIPGTGSFEQYF
size: NA; V: TRBV5-8; D: NA; J: TRBJ1-5; DNA: TGTGCCAGCAGCCAACTTAGGGCTCAGGGCGGTCAGCCCCAGCATTTT; CDR3: CASSQLRAQGGQPQHF
size: NA; V: TRBV4-1; D: NA; J: TRBJ2-3; DNA: TGCGCCAGCAGCCAAGAAGCGCCCCTCCAACGGGGTACAGATACGCAGTATTTT; CDR3: CASSQEAPLQRGTDTQYF
size: NA; V: TRBV19; D: NA; J: TRBJ2-3; DNA: TGTGCCGCCAGTGGGGCCGGGAGCACAGATACGCAGTATTTT; CDR3: CAASGAGSTDTQYF
size: once; V: TRBV6-1; D: NA; J: TRBJ1-2; DNA: TGTGCCAGCACCCTCGGGGGTAGTAACTATGGCTACACCTTC; CDR3: CASTLGGSNYGYTF
size: few; V: TRBV25-1; D: TRBD2; J: TRBJ2-5; DNA: TGTGCCAGCTCCAGGTATAGCGGGGGACAAGAGACCCAGTACTTC; CDR3: CASSRYSGGQETQYF
size: NA; V: TRBV12-5; D: NA; J: TRBJ2-1; DNA: TGTGCTAGTGGGCCCCCAGGGGTTGTGGTCAATGAGCAGTTCTTC; CDR3: CASGPPGVVVNEQFF
size: NA; V: TRBV28; D: NA; J: TRBJ1-1; DNA: TGTGCCAGTGTACAGGGATTGAACACTGAAGCTTTCTTT; CDR3: CASVQGLNTEAFF
size: NA; V: TRBV5-1; D: TRBD2; J: TRBJ2-5; DNA: TGCGCCAGCAGCTTGGCTAGCGGGGCCCAAGAGACCCAGTACTTC; CDR3: CASSLASGAQETQYF
size: NA; V: TRBV3-1/TRBV3-2; D: TRBD2; J: TRBJ2-5; DNA: TGTGCCAGCAGCCAAGACCCTAGCGGGAGAAGGGAGACCCAGTACTTC; CDR3: CASSQDPSGRRETQYF
size: few; V: TRBV6-2/TRBV6-3; D: NA; J: TRBJ1-5; DNA: TGTGCCAGCAGTTACTCCCTGAATCAGCCCCAGCATTTT; CDR3: CASSYSLNQPQHF
size: NA; V: TRBV5-6; D: NA; J: TRBJ2-7; DNA: TGTGCCAGCAGCTTATGGGGGGTTGAGCAGTACTTC; CDR3: CASSLWGVEQYF
size: NA; V: TRBV5-6; D: NA; J: TRBJ1-1; DNA: TGTGCCAGCAGCTTGTCCGGGAGGGACACTGAAGCTTTCTTT; CDR3: CASSLSGRDTEAFF
size: NA; V: TRBV6-5; D: TRBD2; J: TRBJ2-5; DNA: TGTGCCAGCACCGTGCAGCGGGGGATCCAAGAGACCCAGTACTTC; CDR3: CASTVQRGIQETQYF
size: NA; V: TRBV28; D: NA; J: TRBJ1-2; DNA: TGTGCCAGCCGAGTAAACTATGGCTACACCTTC; CDR3: CASRVNYGYTF
size: NA; V: TRBV3-1/TRBV3-2; D: NA; J: TRBJ1-2; DNA: TGTGCCAGCAGCCCGGGACTCGGAGGGGGCTACACCTTC; CDR3: CASSPGLGGGYTF
size: NA; V: TRBV3-1/TRBV3-2; D: NA; J: TRBJ1-1; DNA: TGTGCCAGCAGCCAACCGACACAGCGGACTGAAGCTTTCTTT; CDR3: CASSQPTQRTEAFF
size: NA; V: TRBV6-5; D: TRBD1; J: TRBJ2-7; DNA: TGTGCCAGCAGGTGGCAGGACAGGACCTACGAGCAGTACTTC; CDR3: CASRWQDRTYEQYF